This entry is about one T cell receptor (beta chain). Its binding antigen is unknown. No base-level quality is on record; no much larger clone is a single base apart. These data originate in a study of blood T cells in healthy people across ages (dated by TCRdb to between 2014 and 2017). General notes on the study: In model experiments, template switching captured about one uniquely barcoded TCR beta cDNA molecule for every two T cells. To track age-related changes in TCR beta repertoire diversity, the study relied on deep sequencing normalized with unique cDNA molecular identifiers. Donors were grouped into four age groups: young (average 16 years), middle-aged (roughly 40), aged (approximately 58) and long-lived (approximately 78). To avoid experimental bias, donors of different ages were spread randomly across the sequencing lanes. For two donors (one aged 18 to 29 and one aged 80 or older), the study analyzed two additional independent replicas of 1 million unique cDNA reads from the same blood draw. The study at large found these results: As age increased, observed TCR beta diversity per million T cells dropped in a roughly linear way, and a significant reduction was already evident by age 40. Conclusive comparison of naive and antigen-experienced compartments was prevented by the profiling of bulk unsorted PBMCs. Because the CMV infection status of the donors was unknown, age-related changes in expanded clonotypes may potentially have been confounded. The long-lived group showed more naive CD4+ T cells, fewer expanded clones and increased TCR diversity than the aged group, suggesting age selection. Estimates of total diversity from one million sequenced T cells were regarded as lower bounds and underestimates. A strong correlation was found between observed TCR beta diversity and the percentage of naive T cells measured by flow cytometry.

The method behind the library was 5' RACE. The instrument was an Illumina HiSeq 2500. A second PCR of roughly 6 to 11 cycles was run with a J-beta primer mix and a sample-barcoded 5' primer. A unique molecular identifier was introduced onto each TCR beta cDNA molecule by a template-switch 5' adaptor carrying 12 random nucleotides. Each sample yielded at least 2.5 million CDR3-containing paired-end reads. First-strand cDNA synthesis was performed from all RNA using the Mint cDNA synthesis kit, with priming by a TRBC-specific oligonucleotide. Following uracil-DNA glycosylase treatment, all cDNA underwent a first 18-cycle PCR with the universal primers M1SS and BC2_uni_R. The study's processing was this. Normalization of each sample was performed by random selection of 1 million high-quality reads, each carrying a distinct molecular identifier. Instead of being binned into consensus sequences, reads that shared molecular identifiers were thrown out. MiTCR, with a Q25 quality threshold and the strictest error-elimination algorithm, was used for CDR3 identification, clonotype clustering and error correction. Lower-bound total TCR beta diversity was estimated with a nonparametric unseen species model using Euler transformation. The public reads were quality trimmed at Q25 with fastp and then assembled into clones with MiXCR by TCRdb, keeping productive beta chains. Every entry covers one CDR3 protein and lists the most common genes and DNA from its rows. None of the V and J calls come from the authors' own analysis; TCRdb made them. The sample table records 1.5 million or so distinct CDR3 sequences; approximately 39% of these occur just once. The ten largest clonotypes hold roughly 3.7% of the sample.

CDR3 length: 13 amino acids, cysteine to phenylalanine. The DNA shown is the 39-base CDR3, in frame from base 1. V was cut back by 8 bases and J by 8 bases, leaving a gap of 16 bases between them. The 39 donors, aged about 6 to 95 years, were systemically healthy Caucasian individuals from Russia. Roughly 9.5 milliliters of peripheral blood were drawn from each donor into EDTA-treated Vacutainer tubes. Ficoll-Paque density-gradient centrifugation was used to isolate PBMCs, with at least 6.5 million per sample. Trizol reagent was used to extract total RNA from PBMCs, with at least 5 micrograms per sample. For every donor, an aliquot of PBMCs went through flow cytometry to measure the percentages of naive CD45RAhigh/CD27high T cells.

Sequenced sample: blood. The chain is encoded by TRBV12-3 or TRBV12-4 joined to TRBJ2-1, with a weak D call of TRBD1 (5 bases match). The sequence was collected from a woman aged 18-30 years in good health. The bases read TGTGCCAGCGGGTCCCCCAGGGTCTATGAGCAGTTCTTC. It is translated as CASGSPRVYEQFF.